The 7 T cell receptor beta chains presented below share a single source sample, sequenced in a study of beta chain features in type 1 diabetes. Expressed TCRB transcripts got sequenced, as all isolated RNA was reverse transcribed. The protocol was immunoSEQ multiplex PCR, while the TCRdb copy is restricted to in-frame clones and leaves out a portion. The sample has under 300,000 clones, around 7.3% seen once; the top ten hold more than 1%. Sequences were obtained from central memory CD4+ T cells from blood. These receptors all stem from a young woman in good health.

The chain recombines TRBV7-9 with TRBJ2-5, with D uncertain. The CDR3 totals 16 residues. Germline V gene lookup returns CDR1 SEHNR and CDR2 FQNEAQ (reference sequence). Trimming cost V 5 bases and J 1 base, with 17 bases left between them. In DNA, the CDR3 is TGTGCCAGCAGCGCCCATCATAAAACGGTCCAAGAGACCCAGTACTTC. Its protein is CASSAHHKTVQETQYF.

This rearrangement joins TRBV4-2 to TRBJ1-2; D may be TRBD1 (6 bases). Trimming removed 3 bases from V and 4 bases from J, with 21 bases in between. Germline CDR1 is LGHNA and CDR2 is YNFKEQ. The CDR3 spans 17 residues. The CDR3 loop is CASSQWGALGTSYGYTF. The CDR3 DNA reads as TGTGCCAGCAGCCAGTGGGGGGCTCTCGGGACAAGCTATGGCTACACCTTC.

The V and J genes are TRBV18 and TRBJ1-4, with D maybe TRBD1 (6 bases). This CDR3 comprises 13 residues. Germline loops: CDR1 KGHSH, CDR2 LQKENI. Deletions cut 6 bases from V and 7 bases from J, with 12 bases between. The CDR3 nucleotides read TGTGCCAGCTCTACAGGGATGAGTGAAAAACTGTTTTTT. Translated: CASSTGMSEKLFF.

This clone has a handful of counts. The CDR3 protein is CASSLIRGSQETQYF. CDR3 bases: TGTGCCAGCAGCTTAATCAGGGGAAGCCAAGAGACCCAGTACTTC. The rearrangement joins TRBV7-6 to TRBJ2-5; D possibly corresponds to TRBD1 (6 bases). CDR1 is SGHVS and CDR2 is FNYEAQ in the germline V gene. Trimming cost V 2 bases and J 1 base, with 11 bases left between them. CDR3 size: 15 residues.

The table lists this clone with a few counts. The gene calls are TRBV14 and TRBJ2-5; TRBD2 aligns across 10 bases. V gave up 0 bases and J gave up 5 bases; unmatched junction bases: 18. Germline CDR1 SGHDN, CDR2 FVKESK. This CDR3 comprises 20 residues. CDR3 loop: CASSQDRSSGRKGARETQYF. The CDR3 nucleotides read TGTGCCAGCAGCCAAGATCGGTCTAGCGGGAGAAAAGGGGCAAGGGAGACCCAGTACTTC. The full variable domain, completed using reference TRBV14 and TRBJ2-5, is EAGVTQFPSHSVIEKGQTVTLRCDPISGHDNLYWYRRVMGKEIKFLLHFVKESKQDESGMPNNRFLAERTGGTYSTLKVQPAELEDSGVYFCASSQDRSSGRKGARETQYFGPGTRLLVL.

The chain couples TRBV5-1 to TRBJ2-3, with 11 bases that match TRBD2. This CDR3 contains 14 residues. The trim removed 7 bases at V and 2 bases at J, leaving 3 bases unmatched. CDR1 SGHRS and CDR2 YFSETQ come from the germline V gene. The CDR3 DNA sequence: TGCGCCAGCGGGACTAGCGGTACCACAGATACGCAGTATTTT. Amino acid sequence: CASGTSGTTDTQYF.

This clone turned up a few times. The chain couples TRBV9 to TRBJ2-2; TRBD1 or TRBD2 may be the D gene (6 bases each). This CDR3 has 15 amino acids. Trimming pared 2 bases from V and 4 bases from J, leaving 12 bases between. Looked up from germline, CDR1 is SGDLS and CDR2 is YYNGEE. As DNA, the CDR3 is TGTGCCAGCAGCGTTCCGGGGGCTTTCACCGGGGAGCTGTTTTTT. Translated, it gives CASSVPGAFTGELFF. Full variable domain (outside the CDR3, taken from reference TRBV9 and TRBJ2-2): DSGVTQTPKHLITATGQRVTLRCSPRSGDLSVYWYQQSLDQGLQFLIQYYNGEERAKGNILERFSAQQFPDLHSELNLSSLELGDSALYFCASSVPGAFTGELFFGEGSRLTVL.